The entry below describes one T cell receptor (beta chain). No antigen is known for it. This entry belongs to a study of T cell repertoires in cytomegalovirus infection. Study summary: Recently identified HLA-C-restricted CMV epitopes were used, and well-studied HLA-B-restricted CMV epitopes were used as well. Based on public TCR beta signatures, there were indications of CMV infection and of a matching HLA type.

Germline assignment: CDR1 MNHNS and CDR2 SASEGT. The CDR3 spans 14 residues. The junction had 5 bases not matched to a gene; V was cut back by 4 bases and J by 5 bases. TCRdb analysed the reads with MiXCR anew, one entry per CDR3 protein. The sample yields 900,000 to 950,000 distinct CDR3 sequences, about a third seen once. Study-wide results and limits: Using cumulative public TCR beta family frequency, the authors identified those who carried CMV together with the relevant HLA. The ex vivo response was dominated by HLA-C-restricted CMV-specific TCR beta clonotypes.

The chain has TRBV6-1 and TRBJ2-7; 10 bases are shared with TRBD1. Sequences were derived from cultured CD8+ T cells from PBMCs, sampled from culture after CMV antigen stimulation. The receptor was derived from a human donor in good health (CMV status not recorded). Some clones in this sample may be carry-over from other donors' samples. CDR3 sequence: CASSGGQGFDEQYF. The CDR3 coding sequence is TGTGCCAGCAGTGGGGGACAGGGGTTTGACGAGCAGTACTTC.